Listed below are T cell receptor beta chains from one sample, sequenced in a study of blood T cell repertoires in COVID-19. TCRdb's table, derived via immunoSEQ multiplex PCR, lists solely in-frame clones and lacks some. The sample has 110,000 or so clones, about 85% seen once. The sample comprised peripheral blood. These receptors came from a human donor in a cohort sampled during active COVID-19. CDR3s include the opening cysteine and the closing phenylalanine or tryptophan. D genes are given only for firm matches. Clone size is given for some rows only: seen once, a few or many times, or a class if the clone is expanded.

TRBD1,TRBJ1-1,.,TRBV10-2,CASSLQGAGTEAFF,TGCGCCAGCAGCCTACAGGGGGCAGGGACTGAAGCTTTCTTT
.,TRBJ2-5,.,TRBV16,CASSQQEGETQYF,TGTGCCAGCAGCCAACAGGAGGGGGAGACCCAGTACTTC
TRBD1,TRBJ1-4,.,TRBV19,CASSIGARTGDEKLFF,TGTGCCAGTAGTATAGGGGCTCGGACAGGGGATGAAAAACTGTTTTTT
.,TRBJ2-7,.,TRBV5-1,CASSLGQAPYEQYF,TGCGCCAGCAGCTTGGGGCAGGCCCCTTACGAGCAGTACTTC
.,TRBJ1-2,few,TRBV6-2/TRBV6-3,CASSYWGAVGSPSSYGYTF,TGTGCCAGCAGTTACTGGGGAGCCGTAGGGTCGCCTTCCAGCTATGGCTACACCTTC
TRBD2,TRBJ2-1,once,TRBV11-3,CASSPGGGAKNEQFF,TGTGCCAGCAGCCCGGGCGGGGGGGCGAAAAATGAGCAGTTCTTC
.,TRBJ1-2,.,TRBV28,CASSTSGQLYGYTF,TGTGCCAGCAGCACTTCAGGACAGCTCTATGGCTACACCTTC
.,TRBJ1-1,.,TRBV9,CASSPRQETRTEAFF,TGTGCCAGCAGCCCTCGACAGGAGACGAGGACTGAAGCTTTCTTT
TRBD1,TRBJ2-3,.,TRBV2,CASGRGTGTDTQYF,TGTGCCAGCGGAAGGGGGACAGGGACAGATACGCAGTATTTT
.,TRBJ2-7,.,TRBV30,CGGGLLTEQYF,TGTGGTGGGGGGTTGCTAACCGAGCAGTACTTC
TRBD2,TRBJ2-5,.,TRBV5-4,CASSLAGLAGDWETQYF,TGTGCCAGCAGCTTGGCTGGGCTAGCGGGGGACTGGGAGACCCAGTACTTC
TRBD1,TRBJ2-6,.,TRBV10-3,CAISSQGATGANVLTF,TGTGCCATCAGTTCACAGGGGGCTACTGGGGCCAACGTCCTGACTTTC
TRBD2,TRBJ2-3,.,TRBV4-3,CASSQDLAGATDTQYF,TGCGCCAGCAGCCAAGACCTAGCGGGGGCCACAGATACGCAGTATTTT
TRBD1,TRBJ1-1,.,TRBV2,CASSDAIRTGLNTEAFF,TGTGCCAGCAGTGACGCGATCCGGACAGGGTTGAACACTGAAGCTTTCTTT
.,TRBJ2-2,.,TRBV12-3/TRBV12-4,CASRPDWPGELFF,TGTGCCAGCAGACCCGACTGGCCCGGGGAGCTGTTTTTT
.,TRBJ2-1,.,TRBV6-6,CASLKGGQYNEQFF,TGTGCCAGCCTCAAAGGAGGACAGTACAATGAGCAGTTCTTC
TRBD1,TRBJ2-5,.,TRBV15,CATSREQPGQGKTQYF,TGTGCCACCAGCAGAGAACAACCGGGACAGGGGAAGACCCAGTACTTC
.,TRBJ1-2,.,TRBV7-8,CASSQTANYGYTF,TGTGCCAGCAGCCAGACAGCTAACTATGGCTACACCTTC
.,TRBJ1-1,.,TRBV29-1,CTIRVNTEAFF,TGCACAATACGGGTGAACACTGAAGCTTTCTTT
TRBD1,TRBJ1-4,.,TRBV28,CASSQTGGTGKLFF,TGTGCCAGCAGTCAGACAGGGGGCACTGGAAAACTGTTTTTT
.,TRBJ2-1,.,TRBV12-3/TRBV12-4,CASSFFDEQFF,TGTGCCAGCAGTTTTTTCGATGAGCAGTTCTTC
.,TRBJ1-2,.,TRBV3-1/TRBV3-2,CASSFRQERGYTF,TGTGCCAGCAGTTTCCGACAGGAGAGGGGCTACACCTTC
TRBD1,TRBJ2-5,.,TRBV11-2,CATSKRDRGLQETQYF,TGTGCCACCTCCAAGCGGGACAGGGGGCTACAAGAGACCCAGTACTTC
TRBD1,TRBJ1-3,.,TRBV9,CASSVGDSLSSGNTIYF,TGTGCCAGCAGCGTAGGGGACAGTTTGAGCTCTGGAAACACCATATATTTT
.,TRBJ2-3,once,TRBV10-3,CAISGRGADSTDTQYF,TGTGCCATCAGTGGCAGGGGGGCAGACAGCACAGATACGCAGTATTTT
.,TRBJ2-1,.,TRBV5-1,CASSFGARGSYNEQFF,TGCGCCAGCAGCTTTGGAGCCCGAGGCTCCTACAATGAGCAGTTCTTC
TRBD1,TRBJ1-5,.,TRBV6-5,CASRQGKGQPQHF,TGTGCCAGCAGACAGGGGAAAGGTCAGCCCCAGCATTTT
TRBD2,TRBJ2-7,once,TRBV5-1,CASSFGSGGADEQYF,TGCGCCAGCAGCTTTGGGAGCGGGGGGGCGGACGAGCAGTACTTC
.,TRBJ2-6,.,TRBV10-3,CAITPNSGANVLTF,TGTGCCATCACCCCAAACTCTGGGGCCAACGTCCTGACTTTC
.,TRBJ1-2,.,TRBV27,CASSLSSTTGYGYTF,TGTGCCAGCAGTTTATCGTCTACAACAGGGTATGGCTACACCTTC
TRBD1,TRBJ2-2,.,TRBV6-5,CASSYNRGLNTGELFF,TGTGCCAGCAGTTATAACAGGGGGCTCAACACCGGGGAGCTGTTTTTT
TRBD2,TRBJ2-7,.,TRBV20-1,CSASGIAGSYEQYF,TGCAGTGCTAGTGGGATAGCGGGGAGCTACGAGCAGTACTTC
.,TRBJ2-3,.,TRBV6-5,CASSYRRYTDTQYF,TGTGCCAGCAGTTACAGGCGGTACACAGATACGCAGTATTTT
TRBD2,TRBJ2-7,.,TRBV10-1,CASSVGLAGDGYEQYF,TGCGCCAGCAGCGTGGGGCTAGCGGGGGACGGGTACGAGCAGTACTTC
.,TRBJ2-3,.,TRBV6-2/TRBV6-3,CASSTSVGRGADTQYF,TGTGCCAGCAGTACCAGTGTAGGGAGGGGGGCAGATACGCAGTATTTT
TRBD1,TRBJ2-7,.,TRBV29-1,CSVSGTAYEQYF,TGCAGCGTCTCCGGGACAGCCTACGAGCAGTACTTC
TRBD1,TRBJ1-1,.,TRBV15,CATSSKQGSTEAFF,TGTGCCACCAGCAGCAAACAGGGGAGCACTGAAGCTTTCTTT
.,TRBJ1-1,.,TRBV27,CASSFSLEVGTEAFF,TGTGCCAGCAGTTTCTCTCTGGAGGTCGGCACTGAAGCTTTCTTT
.,TRBJ2-1,.,TRBV9,CASSVSGPYNEQFF,TGTGCCAGCAGCGTTAGCGGCCCCTACAATGAGCAGTTCTTC
TRBD2,TRBJ2-1,.,TRBV13,CASSNSRGYNEQFF,TGTGCCAGCAGCAACTCGCGGGGGTACAATGAGCAGTTCTTC
.,TRBJ2-6,.,TRBV7-3,CASSPILSGANVLTF,TGTGCCAGCAGCCCCATACTCTCTGGGGCCAACGTCCTGACTTTC